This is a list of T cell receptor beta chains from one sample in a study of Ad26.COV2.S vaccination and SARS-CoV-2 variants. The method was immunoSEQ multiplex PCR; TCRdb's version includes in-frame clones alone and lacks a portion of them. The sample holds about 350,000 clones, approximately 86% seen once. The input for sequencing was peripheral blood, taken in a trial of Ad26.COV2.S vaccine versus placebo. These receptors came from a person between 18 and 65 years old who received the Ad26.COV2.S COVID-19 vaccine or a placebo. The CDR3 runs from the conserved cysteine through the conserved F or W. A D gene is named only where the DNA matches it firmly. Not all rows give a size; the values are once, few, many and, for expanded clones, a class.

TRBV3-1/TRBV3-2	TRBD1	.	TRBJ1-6	CASSRQTGTGWSPLHF	TGTGCCAGCAGCCGGCAAACCGGGACAGGGTGGTCACCCCTCCACTTT
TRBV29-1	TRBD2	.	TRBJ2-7	CSGKEGTRHEQYF	TGCAGCGGCAAAGAGGGGACTAGACACGAGCAGTACTTC
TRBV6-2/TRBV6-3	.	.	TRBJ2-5	CASSYAGRETQYF	TGTGCCAGCAGTTACGCGGGTCGGGAGACCCAGTACTTC
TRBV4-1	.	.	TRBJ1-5	CASSQDGRGGNQPQHF	TGCGCCAGCAGCCAAGATGGCAGGGGAGGCAATCAGCCCCAGCATTTT
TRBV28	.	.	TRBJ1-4	CASRTNEKLFF	TGTGCCAGCAGGACTAATGAAAAACTGTTTTTT
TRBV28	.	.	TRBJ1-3	CASSRPYRESPSGNTIYF	TGTGCCAGCAGCCGCCCCTACAGGGAGTCCCCCTCTGGAAACACCATATATTTT
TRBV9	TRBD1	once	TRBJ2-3	CASSPRPGQGGTDTQYF	TGTGCCAGCAGCCCTCGCCCCGGACAGGGAGGAACAGATACGCAGTATTTT
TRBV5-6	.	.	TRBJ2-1	CASSFWEGAYNEQFF	TGTGCCAGCAGCTTTTGGGAAGGCGCCTACAATGAGCAGTTCTTC
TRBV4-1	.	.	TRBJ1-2	CASSQDSARLYGYTF	TGCGCCAGCAGCCAAGATTCGGCCAGGTTGTATGGCTACACCTTC
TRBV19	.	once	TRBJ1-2	CASSGLGGYTF	TGTGCCAGTAGTGGGTTGGGGGGCTACACCTTC
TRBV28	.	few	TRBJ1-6	CASSFYDRHPNSPLHF	TGTGCCAGCAGTTTCTACGACAGACACCCAAATTCACCCCTCCACTTT
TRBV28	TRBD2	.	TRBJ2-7	CDGTSVPFSYEQYF	TGTGATGGGACTAGCGTTCCTTTCTCCTACGAGCAGTACTTC
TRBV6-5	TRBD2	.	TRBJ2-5	CASSSQLAGGWETQYF	TGTGCCAGCAGTTCTCAACTAGCGGGGGGCTGGGAGACCCAGTACTTC
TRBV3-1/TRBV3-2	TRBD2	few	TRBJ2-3	CASSQVVSGGASADTQYF	TGTGCCAGCAGCCAAGTGGTTAGCGGGGGGGCCTCGGCAGATACGCAGTATTTT
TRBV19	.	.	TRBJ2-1	CASRLGGTNYNEQFF	TGTGCCAGTAGGCTCGGAGGGACAAACTACAATGAGCAGTTCTTC
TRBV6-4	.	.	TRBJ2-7	CASSDRPQSEQYF	TGTGCCAGCAGTGACCGACCTCAAAGCGAGCAGTACTTC
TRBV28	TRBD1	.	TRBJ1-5	CASRSTGTGQPQHF	TGTGCCAGCAGGTCTACAGGGACAGGTCAGCCCCAGCATTTT
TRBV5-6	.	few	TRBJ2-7	CASSLSPGFDSYEQYF	TGTGCCAGCAGCTTGTCGCCAGGGTTCGACTCCTACGAGCAGTACTTC
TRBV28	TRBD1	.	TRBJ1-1	CASSFRDRENTEAFF	TGTGCCAGCAGTTTCCGGGACAGGGAGAACACTGAAGCTTTCTTT
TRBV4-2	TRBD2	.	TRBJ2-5	CASSHRYPGTSGSSSETQYF	TGTGCCAGCAGCCACAGATACCCCGGGACTAGCGGGAGTTCTAGTGAGACCCAGTACTTC
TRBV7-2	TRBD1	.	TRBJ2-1	CASSWGTGYNEQFF	TGTGCCAGCAGCTGGGGGACAGGCTACAATGAGCAGTTCTTC
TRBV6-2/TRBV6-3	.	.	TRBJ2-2	CASSAHLTAGELFF	TGTGCCAGCAGTGCCCACCTCACGGCCGGGGAGCTGTTTTTT
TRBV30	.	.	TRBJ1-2	CAWSGGGTERGYTF	TGTGCCTGGAGTGGTGGGGGTACAGAACGTGGCTACACCTTC
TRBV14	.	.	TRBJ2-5	CASSGRDTLTQETQYF	TGTGCCAGCAGCGGACGGGACACCCTAACCCAAGAGACCCAGTACTTC
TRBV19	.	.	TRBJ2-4	CASSPGLHKNIQYF	TGTGCCAGTAGCCCGGGACTGCACAAAAACATTCAGTACTTC
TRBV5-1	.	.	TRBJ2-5	CASSWGGVGIETQYF	TGCGCCAGCAGCTGGGGTGGAGTAGGGATAGAGACCCAGTACTTC
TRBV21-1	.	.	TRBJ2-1	CASSNRVQQFF	TGTGCCAGCAGCAATAGAGTACAGCAGTTCTTC
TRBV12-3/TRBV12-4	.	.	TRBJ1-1	CASSPNTEAFF	TGTGCCAGCAGCCCGAACACTGAAGCTTTCTTT
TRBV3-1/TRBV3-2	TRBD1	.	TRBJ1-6	CASLDRGSHNSPLHF	TGTGCCAGCCTTGACAGGGGGTCACATAATTCACCCCTCCACTTT
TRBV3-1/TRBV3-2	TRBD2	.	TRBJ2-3	CASSQVLAGGPNTDTQYF	TGTGCCAGCAGCCAGGTCCTAGCGGGGGGGCCCAACACAGATACGCAGTATTTT
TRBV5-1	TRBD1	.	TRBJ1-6	CASSLAGQDNSPLHF	TGCGCCAGCAGCTTGGCCGGACAGGATAATTCACCCCTCCACTTT
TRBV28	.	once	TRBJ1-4	CASSSPTRGLNEKLFF	TGTGCCAGCAGTTCTCCGACAAGGGGACTTAATGAAAAACTGTTTTTT
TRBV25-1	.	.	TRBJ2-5	CASSEYIVGQETQYF	TGTGCCAGCAGTGAATATATAGTGGGCCAAGAGACCCAGTACTTC
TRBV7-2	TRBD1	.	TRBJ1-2	CASSYRDRGQGGYTF	TGTGCCAGCAGCTACCGGGACAGGGGGCAGGGTGGCTACACCTTC
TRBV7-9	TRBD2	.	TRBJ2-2	CASSSPGLAYTGELFF	TGTGCCAGCAGCTCGCCGGGACTAGCCTACACCGGGGAGCTGTTTTTT
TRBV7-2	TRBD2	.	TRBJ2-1	CASSGRGAGGSSYNEQFF	TGTGCCAGCAGCGGTAGGGGAGCGGGAGGAAGCTCCTACAATGAGCAGTTCTTC
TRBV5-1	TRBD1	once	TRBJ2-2	CASSLIRDRVTGELFF	TGCGCCAGCAGCTTGATTCGGGACAGGGTCACCGGGGAGCTGTTTTTT